One and the same sample provided the 29 T cell receptor beta chains below, sequenced in a study of blood T cell repertoires in COVID-19. Libraries were prepared by immunoSEQ multiplex PCR; TCRdb keeps only in-frame clonotypes and omits some of them. The sample gives approximately 170,000 clones, 85% to 90% of which show up once; 3.5% to 4% is in the top ten. Sequenced sample: peripheral blood. The receptors stem from a woman in her 70s with acute or convalescent COVID-19.

In its sample, this clone was seen once. This chain uses TRBV6-2 or TRBV6-3 with TRBJ2-1; D possibly corresponds to TRBD2 (6 bases). The CDR3 length is 15 residues. The germline CDR1 and CDR2 sequences are MNHEY and SVGEGT. Between the trimmed V and J ends, which lost 5 bases and 2 bases, there was a span of 13 bases. CDR3 bases: TGTGCCAGCAGTAATCGGGCTAGCGCCTACAATGAGCAGTTCTTC. This translates into CASSNRASAYNEQFF.

The CDR3 DNA follows: TGTGCCAGCAGCCCCGGACAGGGGAATTTGGCCGGGGAGCTGTTTTTT. Its protein is CASSPGQGNLAGELFF. This chain links TRBV7-9 with TRBJ2-2, with 9 bases aligning to TRBD1. The V segment lost 5 bases and the J segment 6 bases; nucleotides outside the gene matches: 10. The germline gives CDR1 SEHNR, CDR2 FQNEAQ (reference sequence). The CDR3 totals 16 residues.

This clone was seen more than once but under ten times. This chain links TRBV28 with TRBJ1-2, with TRBD1 as a possible D gene (6 bases). This CDR3 contains 14 residues. V was clipped by 2 bases and J by 8 bases, with 15 bases between them. Per germline, CDR1 MDHEN and CDR2 SYDVKM. The DNA of the CDR3 is TGTGCCAGCAGTTTAACAGGGCCCGGGCTGGGCTACACCTTC. Protein: CASSLTGPGLGYTF.

The V call is TRBV11-2, the J call TRBJ1-1; D perhaps matches TRBD1 (6 bases). CDR1 is SGHAT and CDR2 is FQNNGV in the germline V gene. Trimming removed 2 bases from V and 1 base from J, with 8 bases in between. The CDR3 has 14 amino acids. CDR3 sequence (DNA): TGTGCCAGCAGCTTACAACAGGGGAACACTGAAGCTTTCTTT. Protein: CASSLQQGNTEAFF.

The V gene is TRBV7-3, the J gene TRBJ2-5; D possibly corresponds to TRBD1 (5 bases). Trimming took off 5 bases at V and 4 bases at J, with 14 bases between the two ends. This CDR3 spans 14 amino acids. Germline loops: CDR1 SGHTA, CDR2 FQGTGA. CDR3 residues: CASSPQGRAETQYF. In nucleotides, the CDR3 is TGTGCCAGCAGCCCCCAGGGAAGGGCAGAGACCCAGTACTTC. Full variable domain (missing parts from reference TRBV7-3 and TRBJ2-5): GAGVSQTPSNKVTEKGKYVELRCDPISGHTALYWYRQSLGQGPEFLIYFQGTGAADDSGLPNDRFFAVRPEGSVSTLKIQRTERGDSAVYLCASSPQGRAETQYFGPGTRLLVL.

V gene TRBV6-6 combines with J gene TRBJ1-5; D perhaps matches TRBD1 (6 bases). Germline lookup yields CDR1 MNHNY and CDR2 SVGAGI (reference sequence). This CDR3 is 14 amino acids long. Trimming took off 6 bases at V and 5 bases at J, with 14 bases between the two ends. CDR3 sequence: CASSPLGGDQPQHF. Written as DNA, the CDR3 is TGTGCCAGCAGCCCACTTGGGGGCGATCAGCCCCAGCATTTT.

The chain couples TRBV10-3 to TRBJ2-5; 11 nucleotides match TRBD1. Looked up from germline, CDR1 is ENHRY and CDR2 is SYGVKD. V lost 9 bases to trimming and J lost 3 bases; unmatched junction nucleotides: 3. The CDR3 spans 13 residues. The CDR3 bases are TGTGCCATTAGGGACAGGGGGAAAGAGACCCAGTACTTC. Translation gives CAIRDRGKETQYF.

This clone was seen only once. The chain links TRBV24-1 to TRBJ1-5; D gene ambiguous. Trimming left V 4 bases short and J 5 bases short, with 5 bases between. This CDR3 has 12 residues. CDR1 and CDR2 (germline): KGHDR, SFDVKD. The CDR3 DNA sequence: TGTGCCACCAGTGACAATCATCAGCCCCAGCATTTT. Translating it yields CATSDNHQPQHF.

This chain uses TRBV4-3 with TRBJ2-4, with TRBD1 identical over 9 bases. The V gene's germline CDR1 is LGHNA and CDR2 YSLEER. With V trimmed by 0 bases and J by 8 bases, 17 bases remained unmatched. This CDR3 has 19 residues. DNA of the CDR3: TGCGCCAGCAGCCAAGAAGCGTTCGGTACAGGGGGCGCGGTGGACATTCAGTACTTC. Residues: CASSQEAFGTGGAVDIQYF.

The genes are TRBV30 and TRBJ2-4; perhaps TRBD2 as D (6 bases). Trimming took 3 bases from V and 6 from J, leaving 15 bases between them. The germline V gene has CDR1 GTSNPN and CDR2 SVGIG (reference sequence). The CDR3 has 14 amino acids. CDR3 region: CAWRIERRGNIQYF. CDR3 DNA: TGTGCCTGGAGAATTGAGCGGAGGGGAAACATTCAGTACTTC.

The chain couples TRBV29-1 to TRBJ2-3, with 7 bases identical to TRBD2. CDR1 SQVTM and CDR2 ANQGSEA come from the germline V gene. CDR3 size: 15 residues. The ends lost 4 bases at V and 6 bases at J; junction bases unmatched: 13. In DNA, the CDR3 is TGCAGCGTTGGGGGGGGGAGACTAGCATCGGATACGCAGTATTTT. Residues: CSVGGGRLASDTQYF.

The chain joins TRBV4-3 to TRBJ2-7; 8 positions match TRBD1. Germline V gives CDR1 LGHNA, CDR2 YSLEER. Losses at the gene ends were 3 bases for V and 0 bases for J; bases not matched to a gene: 4. CDR3 length: 15 residues. The CDR3 here is CASSQGTGPSYEQYF. The CDR3, as DNA: TGCGCCAGCAGCCAGGGGACAGGCCCCTCCTACGAGCAGTACTTC.

This clone was counted a few times. The chain uses TRBV6-5 and TRBJ2-2, with 9 bases aligning to TRBD1. V lost 6 bases, J lost 3 bases, and 5 bases stayed unmatched. This CDR3 spans 15 amino acids. The germline V gene encodes CDR1 MNHEY and CDR2 SVGAGI. DNA of the CDR3: TGTGCCAGCAGCGCTAGGACAGGGGACACCGGGGAGCTGTTTTTT. The encoded protein is CASSARTGDTGELFF.

The chain links TRBV6-6 to TRBJ1-1; 10 nucleotides align to TRBD1. Germline V gene lookup returns CDR1 MNHNY and CDR2 SVGAGI (reference sequence). The CDR3 is made up of 15 amino acids. The V and J ends lost 5 bases and 5 bases, in that order; junction bases with no gene match: 8. This CDR3 reads CASSTGQGRFTEAFF. The DNA for the CDR3 is TGTGCCAGCAGTACGGGACAGGGGCGATTTACTGAAGCTTTCTTT.

The gene calls are TRBV5-5 and TRBJ2-7; TRBD2 might be the D (6 bases). CDR1 and CDR2 (germline): SGHKS, YYEKEE (reference sequence). The CDR3 sequence is 15 residues long. Trimming cost V 4 bases and J 2 bases, with 16 bases left between them. The CDR3 spells CASSLGPGVPYEQYF. CDR3 coding DNA: TGTGCCAGCAGCCTGGGACCGGGAGTCCCCTACGAGCAGTACTTC.

This clone appeared a single time. This chain connects TRBV28 to TRBJ2-5; D is unclear. V was clipped by 2 bases and J by 2 bases, with 9 bases between them. Germline V gene lookup returns CDR1 MDHEN and CDR2 SYDVKM. CDR3 length: 14 amino acids. The CDR3 nucleotides read TGTGCCAGCAGTTTAAACAGCTTGCAAGAGACCCAGTACTTC. As protein: CASSLNSLQETQYF.

V usage is TRBV19 and J usage is TRBJ2-3; possible D gene TRBD1, 6 bases. V lost 4 bases, J lost 5 bases, and 10 bases lay in between. The CDR3 runs 13 residues. Germline loops: CDR1 LNHDA, CDR2 SQIVND (reference sequence). The CDR3 nucleotides are TGTGCCAGTAGTACTTCGGGACAAGATACGCAGTATTTT. Translating it yields CASSTSGQDTQYF.

The table lists this clone with a few counts. V usage is TRBV5-1 and J usage is TRBJ1-1; the D gene is possibly TRBD1 (6 bases). The CDR3 length is 14 residues. V was clipped by 4 bases and J by 3 bases, with 13 bases between them. Germline lookup yields CDR1 SGHRS and CDR2 YFSETQ. CDR3 residues: CASSNRVADTEAFF. The CDR3 DNA is TGCGCCAGCAGCAACAGGGTGGCGGACACTGAAGCTTTCTTT.

The CDR3 reads CASSVDGGTYNEQFF. In DNA form, the CDR3 reads TGTGCCAGCAGCGTAGATGGGGGGACGTACAATGAGCAGTTCTTC. The rearrangement links TRBV9 to TRBJ2-1; the D gene is possibly TRBD2 (6 bases). Germline V gene sequence: CDR1 SGDLS, CDR2 YYNGEE. The CDR3 has 15 amino acids. Deletions cut 0 bases from V and 4 bases from J, with 11 bases between. The entire variable domain, with the rest obtained from reference TRBV9 and TRBJ2-1, is as follows: DSGVTQTPKHLITATGQRVTLRCSPRSGDLSVYWYQQSLDQGLQFLIQYYNGEERAKGNILERFSAQQFPDLHSELNLSSLELGDSALYFCASSVDGGTYNEQFFGPGTRLTVL.

The genes are TRBV27 and TRBJ2-1, with D maybe TRBD1 (5 bases). V was trimmed by 10 bases and J by 6 bases, leaving 16 bases between them. CDR3 length: 13 residues. Per the germline V gene, CDR1 is MNHEY and CDR2 is SMNVEV (reference sequence). CDR3 sequence (DNA): TGTGCCACCAACCCTAGGGGCAGCAATGAGCAGTTCTTC. Encoded protein: CATNPRGSNEQFF.

The chain couples TRBV5-8 to TRBJ2-3; D is uncertain. CDR3 length: 13 amino acids. V lost 0 bases and J lost 5, with 7 bases in between. Germline values: CDR1 SGHTS, CDR2 YDEGEE. CDR3 sequence (DNA): TGTGCCAGCAGCTTGGACGGTCGAGATACGCAGTATTTT. Amino acid sequence: CASSLDGRDTQYF. Looking up the rest from reference TRBV5-8 and TRBJ2-3 gives the full variable domain: EAGVTQSPTHLIKTRGQQATLRCSPISGHTSVYWYQQALGLGLQFLLWYDEGEERNRGNFPPRFSGRQFPNYSSELNVNALELEDSALYLCASSLDGRDTQYFGPGTRLTVL.

The rearrangement uses TRBV7-2 and TRBJ2-2, with TRBD2 matching over 10 bases. The V and J ends lost 3 bases and 4 bases, in that order; junction bases with no gene match: 2. This CDR3 region has 15 residues. In germline, CDR1 is SGHTA, CDR2 FQGNSA. The CDR3 DNA is TGTGCCAGCAGCTTTAGCGGGGGGAGCACCGGGGAGCTGTTTTTT. Its translation is CASSFSGGSTGELFF.

The V call is TRBV30, the J call TRBJ1-2, with no clear D. Germline values: CDR1 GTSNPN, CDR2 SVGIG (reference sequence). Deletions cut 0 bases from V and 5 bases from J, with 13 bases between. The CDR3 sequence is 14 residues long. This CDR3 is CAWSVKRVRYGYTF. CDR3 DNA sequence: TGTGCCTGGAGTGTGAAGAGGGTCAGATATGGCTACACCTTC.

The sample holds one count of this clone. This rearrangement joins TRBV29-1 to TRBJ2-1; D gene unclear. The V gene lost 7 bases and the J gene lost 4 bases, with 5 bases spanning the gap. This CDR3 has 10 residues. Germline lookup yields CDR1 SQVTM and CDR2 ANQGSEA. The CDR3 region is CSGQYNEQFF. The DNA of the CDR3 is TGCAGCGGGCAGTACAATGAGCAGTTCTTC.

The chain is built from TRBV30 and TRBJ1-1; 11 bases are a match to TRBD1. Looked up from germline, CDR1 is GTSNPN and CDR2 is SVGIG (reference sequence). Trimming cost V 5 bases and J 5 bases; bases outside gene matches: 7. CDR3 length equals 14 residues. CDR3 sequence reads: CAWRTGGTGTEAFF. In DNA, the CDR3 is TGTGCCTGGCGGACAGGGGGCACGGGGACTGAAGCTTTCTTT.

The V and J genes are TRBV3-1 (or the pseudogene TRBV3-2) and TRBJ1-2, with 9 positions matching TRBD1. Germline values: CDR1 LGHDT, CDR2 YNNKEL (reference sequence). Trimming at V came to 0 bases and at J to 3 bases, leaving 5 bases not matched to a gene. There are 16 residues in the CDR3. Here the CDR3 DNA reads TGTGCCAGCAGCCAAGACTGGGGACAGGGATACTATGGCTACACCTTC. Translation gives CASSQDWGQGYYGYTF.

The chain links TRBV6-2 or TRBV6-3 to TRBJ2-3; D is possibly TRBD1 (6 bases). The CDR3 is made up of 18 amino acids. Per the germline V gene, CDR1 is MNHEY and CDR2 is SVGEGT. Trimming pared 2 bases from V and 1 base from J, leaving 19 bases between. The CDR3 nucleotides read TGTGCCAGCAGTTACACCACTTCAACAGGGTGGGGCACAGATACGCAGTATTTT. Encoded protein: CASSYTTSTGWGTDTQYF.

The chain has TRBV28 and TRBJ2-1; a possible D gene is TRBD2 (6 bases). V was cut by 1 base and J by 2 bases, with 15 bases left in between. The germline V gene has CDR1 MDHEN and CDR2 SYDVKM. This CDR3 is 17 amino acids long. The CDR3 here is CASSLFGASATYNEQFF. In DNA form, the CDR3 reads TGTGCCAGCAGTTTATTCGGTGCTAGCGCCACCTACAATGAGCAGTTCTTC. Filled out from reference TRBV28 and TRBJ2-1, the complete variable domain reads DVKVTQSSRYLVKRTGEKVFLECVQDMDHENMFWYRQDPGLGLRLIYFSYDVKMKEKGDIPEGYSVSREKKERFSLILESASTNQTSMYLCASSLFGASATYNEQFFGPGTRLTVL.

This sequence joins TRBV27 and TRBJ2-1, with 13 nucleotides matching TRBD2. This CDR3 is 15 amino acids long. Per the germline V gene, CDR1 is MNHEY and CDR2 is SMNVEV (reference sequence). V dropped 5 bases and J dropped 9; count of bases not matched to a gene: 7. As DNA, the CDR3 is TGTGCCAGCAGTCCGGGACTAGCGGGAAAGGGTGAGCAGTTCTTC. Translation: CASSPGLAGKGEQFF.